The 10 T cell receptor beta chains reported below all come from one sample, sequenced in a study of blood T cell repertoires in COVID-19. Using immunoSEQ multiplex PCR, the repertoire was profiled, and TCRdb retains in-frame clones only, with some absent. The table has approximately 200,000 clones, 82% seen once. The material sequenced was peripheral blood. Receptor source: a woman under 40 with acute or convalescent COVID-19.

The rearrangement links TRBV5-1 to TRBJ2-7, with TRBD2 matching 8 bases. Unmatched junction bases numbered 1, after V lost 2 bases and J lost 0 bases. Germline CDR1 SGHRS, CDR2 YFSETQ. This CDR3 contains 14 residues. The CDR3 sequence is CASSFRGGSYEQYF. CDR3 in DNA: TGCGCCAGCAGCTTTCGGGGGGGCTCCTACGAGCAGTACTTC.

V and J are TRBV5-1 and TRBJ2-3; 14 bases match TRBD2. The V gene end was trimmed by 4 bases and the J gene end by 3 bases; junction bases not matched to a gene: 4. The germline V gene encodes CDR1 SGHRS and CDR2 YFSETQ. The CDR3 spans 16 residues. The CDR3 sequence is CASSPRLAGGTDTQYF. CDR3 nucleotide sequence: TGCGCCAGCAGCCCTCGACTAGCGGGGGGGACAGATACGCAGTATTTT.

The chain combines TRBV6-5 with TRBJ2-1, with 9 bases that match TRBD1. Germline V gene data show CDR1 as MNHEY and CDR2 as SVGAGI. Unmatched junction bases numbered 8, after V lost 7 bases and J lost 7 bases. The CDR3 covers 14 residues. The CDR3 sequence is CASNPGTGKNEQFF. As DNA, the CDR3 is TGTGCCAGCAATCCCGGGACAGGGAAGAATGAGCAGTTCTTC.

This clone was detected only once. The chain combines TRBV13 with TRBJ1-2; no definite D call. The germline V and J ends were trimmed by 4 bases and 8 bases, with 14 bases remaining between them. The CDR3 totals 13 residues. Germline V gene lookup returns CDR1 PRHDT and CDR2 FYEKMQ (reference sequence). CDR3 DNA sequence: TGTGCCAGCAGCTCCCGGACGGACTGGGGCTACACCTTC. Translation: CASSSRTDWGYTF.

This chain links TRBV7-2 with TRBJ1-1; tentative D call: TRBD1 (5 bases). CDR1 and CDR2 from the germline V gene are SGHTA and FQGNSA. V was trimmed by 3 bases and J by 4 bases, leaving 12 bases between them. The length of the CDR3 is 14 residues. CDR3: CASSFWGVGTEAFF. CDR3 in DNA: TGTGCCAGCAGCTTTTGGGGGGTAGGCACTGAAGCTTTCTTT.

The chain recombines TRBV5-4 with TRBJ1-3; 7 bases fit TRBD1. The CDR3 has 14 amino acids. The germline gives CDR1 SGHNT, CDR2 YYREEE (reference sequence). With V trimmed by 5 bases and J by 0 bases, 2 bases remained unmatched. CDR3 nucleotide sequence: TGTGCCAGCAGACGACAGGGCTCTGGAAACACCATATATTTT. Translating it yields CASRRQGSGNTIYF.

This chain uses TRBV6-1 with TRBJ1-4; D may be TRBD1 (5 bases). In germline, CDR1 is MNHNS, CDR2 SASEGT. The ends were cut back, 3 bases at V and 8 bases at J, with 10 bases in the middle. The CDR3 has 13 amino acids. CDR3 loop: CASSDRGGEKLFF. CDR3 in DNA: TGTGCCAGCAGTGACCGGGGGGGAGAAAAACTGTTTTTT.

V is TRBV7-9 and J is TRBJ2-2; tentatively, D is TRBD1 (6 bases). Looked up from germline, CDR1 is SEHNR and CDR2 is FQNEAQ (reference sequence). The V end lost 1 base, the J end lost 2 bases, and 17 bases lay between the germline ends. The CDR3 sequence is 18 residues long. CDR3 nucleotides: TGTGCCAGCAGCTTAGTCGGTCGGACAGCGCCCAACACCGGGGAGCTGTTTTTT. It translates to CASSLVGRTAPNTGELFF.

There are a few counts of this clone. V and J are TRBV29-1 and TRBJ1-4; D may be TRBD1 (6 bases). V was clipped by 6 bases and J by 2 bases, with 13 bases between them. CDR1 SQVTM and CDR2 ANQGSEA come from the germline V gene. This CDR3 has 14 residues. The CDR3, as DNA: TGCAGCGTGTCTAAGGGGGGGACTAATGAAAAACTGTTTTTT. Its protein is CSVSKGGTNEKLFF.

As regards this clone: Other DNA sequences in this sample translate to the same CDR3. DNA of the CDR3: TGCGCCAGCAGCTTGGCCTCAGGGGGCACTGAAGCTTTCTTT. Translated, it gives CASSLASGGTEAFF. The rearrangement joins TRBV5-1 to TRBJ1-1, with 7 nucleotides matching TRBD1. This CDR3 is built from 14 residues. Germline V gives CDR1 SGHRS, CDR2 YFSETQ. J lost 4 bases, V lost 0 bases, and 3 bases had no gene match.